These T cell receptor beta chains were read from a single sample in a study of T cell repertoires in cytomegalovirus infection. TCRdb redid the calling of the reads with MiXCR, one entry per CDR3 protein. Of approximately 260,000 distinct CDR3 sequences listed, around 20% are singletons. These TCRs are of unknown antigen specificity. The sample consisted of cultured PBMCs, taken from culture after CMV antigen stimulation. Every receptor here comes from a human donor in good health (CMV status not recorded). Some clones in this sample may be carry-over from other donors' samples. Each CDR3 is given with its conserved first and last residue. A D gene is named only where the DNA matches it firmly. A clone size is listed for some rows: how often the clone was seen (once, few, many), or a class if it is expanded.

j_call d_call clone_size v_call cdr3_aa cdr3_nt
TRBJ2-7 NA NA TRBV30 CAWSVHKSYEQYF TGTGCCTGGAGTGTACACAAGAGCTACGAGCAGTACTTC
TRBJ1-1 NA few TRBV4-3 CASSQGWSGTEAFF TGCGCCAGCAGCCAAGGTTGGTCGGGAACTGAAGCTTTCTTT
TRBJ2-3 NA many TRBV7-2 CASSTRQLTDTQYF TGTGCCAGCAGCACACGACAGCTCACAGATACGCAGTATTTT
TRBJ2-1 TRBD2 NA TRBV7-2 CASSLARLAGSYNEQFF TGTGCCAGCAGCTTAGCAAGGCTAGCGGGTTCCTACAATGAGCAGTTCTTC
TRBJ2-6 NA NA TRBV7-2 CASSLQVSGTSGANVLTF TGTGCCAGCAGCTTACAGGTTAGCGGCACCTCTGGGGCCAACGTCCTGACTTTC
TRBJ1-2 NA few TRBV4-1 CASSPTEISNYGYTF TGCGCCAGCAGCCCTACCGAGATCTCTAACTATGGCTACACCTTC
TRBJ2-2 TRBD1 once TRBV2 CASSGRQGANTGELFF TGTGCCAGCAGTGGGAGACAGGGCGCGAACACCGGGGAGCTGTTTTTT
TRBJ2-1 NA NA TRBV30 CAWSVGTYNEQFF TGTGCCTGGAGTGTCGGGACTTACAATGAGCAGTTCTTC
TRBJ2-5 NA NA TRBV2 CASSEAEGMETQYF TGTGCCAGCAGTGAAGCGGAGGGCATGGAGACCCAGTACTTC
TRBJ1-1 NA many TRBV6-1 CASRGWDTEAFF TGTGCCAGCAGAGGGTGGGACACTGAAGCTTTCTTT
TRBJ2-7 NA NA TRBV4-3 CASSQDPTVSYEQYF TGCGCCAGCAGCCAGGACCCGACAGTCTCCTACGAGCAGTACTTC
TRBJ1-3 TRBD1 few TRBV7-9 CASSPGQGHTIYF TGTGCCAGCAGCCCGGGACAGGGTCACACCATATATTTT
TRBJ1-2 NA many TRBV5-6 CASSRTWPLNYGYTF TGTGCCAGCAGCCGGACTTGGCCCCTTAACTATGGCTACACCTTC
TRBJ2-3 TRBD2 few TRBV6-6 CASSSAPGTSPTDTQYF TGTGCCAGCAGTTCCGCCCCTGGGACTAGTCCCACAGATACGCAGTATTTT
TRBJ2-1 TRBD2 few TRBV9 CASSVGAAGGNNEQFF TGTGCCAGCAGCGTAGGTGCCGCGGGAGGGAACAATGAGCAGTTCTTC
TRBJ1-2 NA once TRBV15 CAASRSGAANGYTF TGTGCCGCCAGCAGATCGGGAGCAGCAAATGGCTACACCTTC
TRBJ2-1 NA many TRBV12-3/TRBV12-4 CASSLVVNEQFF TGTGCCAGCAGTTTGGTCGTAAATGAGCAGTTCTTC
TRBJ2-3 NA many TRBV6-1 CASIQGGTDTQYF TGTGCCAGCATTCAGGGGGGGACAGATACGCAGTATTTT
TRBJ1-1 NA few TRBV24-1 CATSDWGLENTEAFF TGTGCCACCAGTGATTGGGGTTTAGAGAACACTGAAGCTTTCTTT
TRBJ2-7 NA many TRBV7-2 CASSLVGGTEVDYEQYF TGTGCCAGCAGCTTAGTAGGAGGGACTGAAGTAGACTACGAGCAGTACTTC
TRBJ1-3 NA NA TRBV20-1 CSASPFLGQGNTIYF TGCAGTGCTAGCCCCTTTTTAGGGCAAGGAAACACCATATATTTT
TRBJ2-5 NA NA TRBV7-9 CASSLEWDLQETQYF TGTGCCAGCAGCTTAGAATGGGACCTACAAGAGACCCAGTACTTC
TRBJ2-5 NA NA TRBV20-1 CSASNPARVSKTQYF TGCAGTGCTAGTAATCCGGCTAGGGTTAGCAAGACCCAGTACTTC
TRBJ2-1 NA few TRBV4-1 CASSQDEGGPDLEQFF TGCGCCAGCAGCCAAGATGAAGGAGGCCCGGACCTTGAGCAGTTCTTC
TRBJ2-5 NA NA TRBV11-2 CASSQNLRAGQLQETQYF TGTGCCAGCAGCCAAAACCTTAGGGCGGGACAGCTTCAAGAGACCCAGTACTTC
TRBJ1-1 NA many TRBV7-3 CASSLTYDLNTEAFF TGTGCCAGCAGCTTAACTTACGACCTGAACACTGAAGCTTTCTTT
TRBJ2-1 TRBD2 NA TRBV29-1 CTFRLAGGPTYNEQFF TGCACCTTCAGGCTAGCGGGAGGGCCGACCTACAATGAGCAGTTCTTC
TRBJ1-2 TRBD1 NA TRBV19 CASSKGTGRNYGYTF TGTGCCAGTAGTAAGGGGACAGGCAGAAACTATGGCTACACCTTC
TRBJ2-5 TRBD1 NA TRBV10-3 CAIRTDRGETQYF TGTGCCATCAGGACGGACAGGGGTGAGACCCAGTACTTC
TRBJ2-2 NA few TRBV7-6 CASSFRRMGTGELFF TGTGCCAGCAGCTTCCGGAGGATGGGAACCGGGGAGCTGTTTTTT
TRBJ2-7 NA NA TRBV6-6 CASSGTKDTYEQYF TGTGCCAGCAGCGGGACAAAGGACACCTACGAGCAGTACTTC
TRBJ1-1 NA many TRBV7-3 CASSYIPRGPEAFF TGTGCCAGCAGCTACATCCCGAGGGGTCCTGAAGCTTTCTTT
TRBJ2-3 NA few TRBV27 CASSLGLDYTDTQYF TGTGCCAGCAGTTTAGGGCTAGATTACACAGATACGCAGTATTTT
TRBJ1-6 NA NA TRBV19 CASSIARVEKPLHF TGTGCCAGTAGTATCGCCAGGGTTGAAAAACCCCTCCACTTT
TRBJ2-1 TRBD2 many TRBV2 CASSVGLAGGGEQFF TGTGCCAGCAGTGTCGGACTAGCGGGAGGGGGTGAGCAGTTCTTC
TRBJ1-1 NA many TRBV12-3/TRBV12-4 CASSPPTGRRTEAFF TGTGCCAGCAGTCCGCCGACAGGACGGCGCACTGAAGCTTTCTTT
TRBJ2-7 TRBD1 few TRBV6-5 CASSYSNGQGYEQYF TGTGCCAGCAGTTACTCAAACGGACAGGGGTACGAGCAGTACTTC
TRBJ2-1 TRBD2 few TRBV11-3 CASSRTSGVYNEQFF TGTGCCAGCAGCCGGACTAGCGGGGTCTACAATGAGCAGTTCTTC
TRBJ1-5 NA NA TRBV6-2/TRBV6-3 CASTLWRNQPQHF TGTGCCAGCACCCTCTGGCGCAATCAGCCCCAGCATTTT
TRBJ2-7 NA NA TRBV25-1 CASSGGAGLEQYF TGTGCCAGCAGTGGGGGAGCCGGTCTCGAGCAGTACTTC
TRBJ1-2 NA NA TRBV7-4 CASGSTGGYTF TGTGCCAGCGGCTCCACGGGCGGCTACACCTTC
TRBJ2-6 NA few TRBV28 CASSRSYGANVLTF TGTGCCAGCAGTCGGAGCTACGGGGCCAACGTCCTGACTTTC
TRBJ2-2 NA NA TRBV20-1 CSARSLGRALTGELFF TGCAGTGCTAGAAGCCTGGGGCGGGCTCTAACCGGGGAGCTGTTTTTT
TRBJ2-2 NA NA TRBV6-5 CASSYFGTGGPGELFF TGTGCCAGCAGTTACTTCGGGACGGGTGGTCCCGGGGAGCTGTTTTTT
TRBJ2-7 NA NA TRBV6-2/TRBV6-3 CASSTTSYEQYF TGTGCCAGCAGTACAACTAGCTACGAGCAGTACTTC
TRBJ2-2 NA few TRBV27 CASSATTGGELFF TGTGCCAGCAGCGCCACAACAGGCGGGGAGCTGTTTTTT
TRBJ2-3 TRBD1 few TRBV7-2 CASSTGQDYSTDTQYF TGTGCCAGCAGCACCGGACAGGATTATAGCACAGATACGCAGTATTTT
TRBJ2-1 NA NA TRBV9 CASSVEAYGGKSYNEQFF TGTGCCAGCAGCGTAGAGGCTTACGGCGGGAAGTCCTACAATGAGCAGTTCTTC
TRBJ1-5 TRBD1 NA TRBV12-3/TRBV12-4 CASSQGQGTLTQHF TGTGCCAGCAGTCAGGGACAGGGTACCTTGACCCAGCATTTT
TRBJ1-2 NA many TRBV20-1 CSAQGLGGYTF TGCAGTGCCCAGGGACTAGGAGGCTACACCTTC